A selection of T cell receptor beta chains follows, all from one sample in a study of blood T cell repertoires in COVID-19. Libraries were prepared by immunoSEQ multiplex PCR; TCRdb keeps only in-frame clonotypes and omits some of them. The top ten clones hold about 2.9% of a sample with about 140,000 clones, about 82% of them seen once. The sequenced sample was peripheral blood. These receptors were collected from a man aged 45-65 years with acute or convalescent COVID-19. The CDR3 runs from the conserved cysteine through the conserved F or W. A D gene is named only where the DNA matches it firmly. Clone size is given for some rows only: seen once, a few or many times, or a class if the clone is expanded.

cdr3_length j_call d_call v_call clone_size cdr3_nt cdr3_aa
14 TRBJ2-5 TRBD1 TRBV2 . TGTGCCAGCTTCGCGGCAGGGGGAGTGGAGACCCAGTACTTC CASFAAGGVETQYF
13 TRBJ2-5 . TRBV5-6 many TGTGCCAGCAGCTTGGTTGGCTTTGAGACCCAGTACTTC CASSLVGFETQYF
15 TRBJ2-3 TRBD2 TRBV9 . TGTGCCAGCAGTCAGCGGGGGGCTAGCACAGATACGCAGTATTTT CASSQRGASTDTQYF
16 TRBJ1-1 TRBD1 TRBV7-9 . TGTGCCAGCAGCTTATCCCCGACAGGGAAGGACACTGAAGCTTTCTTT CASSLSPTGKDTEAFF
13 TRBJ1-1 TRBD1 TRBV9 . TGTGCCAGCAGCGTAGACGAGGGGGCTCGAGCTTTCTTT CASSVDEGARAFF
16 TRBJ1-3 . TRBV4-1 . TGCGCCAGCAGCCTCCAGGTAGAAGGGGTTGGAAACACCATATATTTT CASSLQVEGVGNTIYF
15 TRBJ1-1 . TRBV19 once TGTGCCAGTAGTATAGTCCCCGAGGGAGGCACTGAAGCTTTCTTT CASSIVPEGGTEAFF
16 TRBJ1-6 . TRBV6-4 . TGTGCCAGCAGGACAAGAGCAGGAGGGTCGGGGACACCCCTCCACTTT CASRTRAGGSGTPLHF
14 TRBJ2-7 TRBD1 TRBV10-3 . TGTGCCATCACCCAGGGACAGGGGAAGCACGAGCAGTACTTC CAITQGQGKHEQYF
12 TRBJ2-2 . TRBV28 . TGTGCCAGCAGTACGGACACCGGGGAGCTGTTTTTT CASSTDTGELFF
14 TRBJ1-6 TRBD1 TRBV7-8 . TGTGCCAGCACCCGACAGGGGAGGGATTCACCCCTCCACTTT CASTRQGRDSPLHF
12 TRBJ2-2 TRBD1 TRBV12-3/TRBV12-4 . TGTGCCAGCCAACAGGGGGCCGGGGAGCTGTTTTTT CASQQGAGELFF
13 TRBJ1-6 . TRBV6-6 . TGTGCCAGCAACTCACTAGGGAATTCACCCCTCCACTTT CASNSLGNSPLHF
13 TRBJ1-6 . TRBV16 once TGTGCCAGCAAGGGGACACTCTATTCACCCCTCCACTTT CASKGTLYSPLHF
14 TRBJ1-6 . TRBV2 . TGTGCCAGCAGGGAAGACAACAGGCTTCCGCCCCTCCACTTT CASREDNRLPPLHF
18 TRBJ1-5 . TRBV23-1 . TGCGCCAGCAGTCAATCACTGGCGTGGGGGGGCGTCAATCAGCCCCAGCATTTT CASSQSLAWGGVNQPQHF
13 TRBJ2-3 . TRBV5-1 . TGCGCCAGCAGCTTGCAGGGCACAGATACGCAGTATTTT CASSLQGTDTQYF
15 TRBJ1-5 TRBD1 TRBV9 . TGTGCCAGCAGCGTGGGACAGGGCAGCAATCAGCCCCAGCATTTT CASSVGQGSNQPQHF
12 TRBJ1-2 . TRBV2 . TGTGCCAGCAGAGGTACGGGCTATGGCTACACCTTC CASRGTGYGYTF
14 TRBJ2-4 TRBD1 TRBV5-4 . TGTGCCAGCAGCTTGCCCGGGACAGAAAACATTCAGTACTTC CASSLPGTENIQYF
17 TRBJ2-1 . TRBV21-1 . TGTGCCAGCAGCAAAGTAGCGGGGGGGCAATTCGGGAATGAGCAGTTCTTC CASSKVAGGQFGNEQFF
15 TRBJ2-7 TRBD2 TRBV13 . TGTGCCAGCAGCTTAGCGTCTAGCGGGGCCTACGAGCAGTACTTC CASSLASSGAYEQYF
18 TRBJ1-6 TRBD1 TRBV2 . TGTGCCAGCAGTGAATGGGGGACAGGGGGAGCCTATAATTCACCCCTCCACTTT CASSEWGTGGAYNSPLHF
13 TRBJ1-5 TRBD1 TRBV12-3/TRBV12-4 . TGTGCCAGCAGAGCGACAGGGAATCAGCCCCAGCATTTT CASRATGNQPQHF
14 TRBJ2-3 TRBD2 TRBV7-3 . TGTGCCAGCAGCCTAGGACTAGCGGCGGATACGCAGTATTTT CASSLGLAADTQYF
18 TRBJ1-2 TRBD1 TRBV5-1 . TGCGCCAGCAGCTCCACCGGGACAGACCTCACGGGGACCTATGGCTACACCTTC CASSSTGTDLTGTYGYTF
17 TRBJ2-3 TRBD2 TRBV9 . TGTGCCAGCAGCGTAGAGGTCAGCGGGGGGGCGGCAGATACGCAGTATTTT CASSVEVSGGAADTQYF
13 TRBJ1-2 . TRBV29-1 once TGCAGCGCCGGAGGCAGAAAAAACTATGGCTACACCTTC CSAGGRKNYGYTF
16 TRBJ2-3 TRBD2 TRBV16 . TGTGCCAGCAGTCCTAGCGGGGGGGCCGCAAGCGATACGCAGTATTTT CASSPSGGAASDTQYF
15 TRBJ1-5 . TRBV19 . TGTGCCAGTAGTATATTTTCGGGGAGCAATCAGCCCCAGCATTTT CASSIFSGSNQPQHF
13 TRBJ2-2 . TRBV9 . TGTGCCAGCAGCCCCGGAGGGACCGGGGAGCTGTTTTTT CASSPGGTGELFF
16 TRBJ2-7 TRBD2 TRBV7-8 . TGTGCCAGCAGCTTGAGGGGAGCGGGAGGGACCTACGAGCAGTACTTC CASSLRGAGGTYEQYF
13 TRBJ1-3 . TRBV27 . TGTGCCAGCACCTCGCAGTCTGGAAACACCATATATTTT CASTSQSGNTIYF
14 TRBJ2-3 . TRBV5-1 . TGCGCCAGCAGCTTTGGGGGGGCGTCAGATACGCAGTATTTT CASSFGGASDTQYF
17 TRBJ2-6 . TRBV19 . TGTGCCAGTAGTGCCGACAGGCTTAGCTCTGGGGCCAACGTCCTGACTTTC CASSADRLSSGANVLTF
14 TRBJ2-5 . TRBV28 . TGTGCCAGCAGTTTTCAGGGCCTGTGGGAGACCCAGTACTTC CASSFQGLWETQYF
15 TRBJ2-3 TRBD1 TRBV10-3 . TGTGCCACAACTTTACAGGGGGCTGTTACAGATACGCAGTATTTT CATTLQGAVTDTQYF
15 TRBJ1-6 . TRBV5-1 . TGCGCCAGCAGCTCAACTGGACAGCCTGGGGAGTCCCTCCACTTT CASSSTGQPGESLHF
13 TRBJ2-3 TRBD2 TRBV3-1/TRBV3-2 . TGTGCCAGCAGCCGATCCGAGCGGGAGTGGTTGTATTTT CASSRSEREWLYF
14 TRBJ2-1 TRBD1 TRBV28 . TGTGCCAGCAGTCTACAGGGGTCCTACAATGAGCAGTTCTTC CASSLQGSYNEQFF
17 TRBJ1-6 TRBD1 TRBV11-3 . TGTGCCAGCAGCTTAACCCGTGGACAGGGGAGAAATTCACCCCTCCACTTT CASSLTRGQGRNSPLHF
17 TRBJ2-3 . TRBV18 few TGTGCCAGCTCACCATTAATGGAAGGGGCCCGTACAGATACGCAGTATTTT CASSPLMEGARTDTQYF